The present TCR beta chain was sequenced within a study of vaccination and CD4 T cells after COVID-19. Study summary: Convalescent cases consisted of six males and four females, of whom two were Hispanic. General study points: SARS-CoV-2-reactive clonotypes showed a nonsignificant median rise from around 20 to 38.

Per germline, CDR1 ENHRY and CDR2 SYGVKD. The CDR3 extends over 13 amino acids. V lost 0 bases, J lost 8 bases, and 10 bases lay in between. This clonotype has a handful of counts. Its antigen is undetermined. Researchers used the Oncomine TCR Beta short-read assay to sequence DNA from cultured CD4+ T cells. TCRdb analysed the PCR reads with MiXCR anew, one entry per CDR3 protein. The sample consists of roughly 16,000 distinct CDR3 sequences, approximately 36% of them appearing once. Treatment specified: approximately 9-day PBMC culture with coronavirus spike peptide pools or control peptides (ViraFEST assay).

Sequencing input: CD4+ T cells from blood, cultured in vitro. The sequence was collected from a human donor who had recovered from COVID-19. The chain is built from TRBV10-3 and TRBJ1-2, with D perhaps TRBD1 (6 bases). CDR3 in DNA: TGTGCCATCAGTGAGTCACAGGGAACGGGCTACACCTTC. Its protein product is CAISESQGTGYTF.